The 12 T cell receptor beta chains below were found in one sample sequenced in a study of blood T cell repertoires in COVID-19. Sequencing used immunoSEQ multiplex PCR; TCRdb keeps in-frame clones, though not all of them. The sample carries almost 400,000 clones, over 75% recorded once. Sequenced material: PBMCs or T cells enriched from blood (not recorded which). The receptors derive from a woman between 25 and 40 years old with acute COVID-19.

The J gene is TRBJ2-7, the V gene TRBV5-1; D possibly corresponds to TRBD1 (7 bases). Per the germline V gene, CDR1 is SGHRS and CDR2 is YFSETQ. V was cut by 3 bases and J by 6 bases, with 19 bases left in between. The length of the CDR3 is 15 residues. The CDR3 here is CASSSSGAGGTEQYF. CDR3 DNA sequence: TGCGCCAGCAGCTCCAGTGGGGCAGGGGGGACCGAGCAGTACTTC.

In its sample, this clone was seen once. V and J are TRBV7-3 and TRBJ2-7; 14 bases fit TRBD2. From germline, CDR1 is SGHTA and CDR2 FQGTGA. V gave up 2 bases and J gave up 7 bases; unmatched junction bases: 1. This CDR3 has 14 residues. This CDR3 is CASSLGTSGGEQYF. The DNA of the CDR3 is TGTGCCAGCAGCTTAGGGACTAGCGGGGGAGAGCAGTACTTC.

J is TRBJ1-5 and V is TRBV7-2, with TRBD1 as a possible D gene (5 bases). The CDR3 spans 13 residues. Germline lookup yields CDR1 SGHTA and CDR2 FQGNSA. The ends were cut back, 3 bases at V and 5 bases at J, with 8 bases in the middle. For the CDR3, the DNA is TGTGCCAGCAGCTTCAGACAGTATCAGCCCCAGCATTTT. It translates to CASSFRQYQPQHF.

Of note for this clone: This sample also contains other DNA sequences that code for the same CDR3. The chain recombines TRBV5-1 with TRBJ1-1; the D gene is possibly TRBD1 (5 bases). This CDR3 has 14 residues. CDR1 is SGHRS, CDR2 YFSETQ, per germline. The V end lost 0 bases, the J end lost 2 bases, and 8 bases lay between the germline ends. CDR3 sequence reads: CASSLGGGNTEAFF. The CDR3 bases are TGCGCCAGCAGCTTGGGGGGCGGCAACACTGAAGCTTTCTTT. Together with reference TRBV5-1 and TRBJ1-1, the CDR3 gives the full variable domain: KAGVTQTPRYLIKTRGQQVTLSCSPISGHRSVSWYQQTPGQGLQFLFEYFSETQRNKGNFPGRFSGRQFSNSRSEMNVSTLELGDSALYLCASSLGGGNTEAFFGQGTRLTVV.

This chain joins TRBV7-3 and TRBJ1-1, with 9 bases aligning to TRBD1. Germline V gene data show CDR1 as SGHTA and CDR2 as FQGTGA. V shed 9 bases and J 4 bases; nucleotides not matched to a gene: 12. The CDR3 has 15 amino acids. This CDR3 reads CARDTGGALTTEAFF. The CDR3 DNA follows: TGTGCCAGGGATACAGGGGGCGCTTTGACCACTGAAGCTTTCTTT.

This clone was detected once. In nucleotides, the CDR3 is TGTGCCAGCAGTTACCGGCGGGGGGGCACCCGGGATGAGCAGTTCTTC. Translated, it gives CASSYRRGGTRDEQFF. The chain carries TRBV6-5 and TRBJ2-1; 9 bases map to TRBD2. Germline-derived CDR1 and CDR2 are MNHEY and SVGAGI. V gave up 2 bases and J gave up 8 bases; unmatched junction bases: 10. CDR3 size: 16 residues.

The chain joins TRBV27 to TRBJ1-2; 7 bases match TRBD1. V was pared by 4 bases and J by 10 bases, with 9 bases of the junction left unmatched. This CDR3 has 13 residues. The germline V gene encodes CDR1 MNHEY and CDR2 SMNVEV (reference sequence). The CDR3 nucleotides are TGTGCCAGCAGTTGGGACAGAACTATGGACTACACCTTC. Translating it yields CASSWDRTMDYTF.

This sequence joins TRBV4-1 and TRBJ2-3, with D possibly being TRBD2 (5 bases). The germline V gene has CDR1 MGHRA and CDR2 YSYEKL. The CDR3 is 11 residues long. Trimming stripped 6 bases from V and 8 bases from J, with 9 bases between. The CDR3 DNA sequence: TGCGCCAGCAGGGGAGTGGGTACGCAGTATTTT. As protein: CASRGVGTQYF.

The chain employs TRBV7-9 and TRBJ1-3; TRBD1 aligns across 8 bases. CDR3 size: 15 residues. Germline CDR1 reads SEHNR; CDR2 reads FQNEAQ (reference sequence). The V segment lost 5 bases and the J segment 0 bases; nucleotides outside the gene matches: 3. In nucleotides, the CDR3 is TGTGCCAGCAGCCCGGACAGGGTCTCTGGAAACACCATATATTTT. As protein: CASSPDRVSGNTIYF.

This chain uses TRBV5-1 with TRBJ1-1; 10 bases are a match to TRBD1. The CDR3 loop spans 14 amino acids. Germline V gene data show CDR1 as SGHRS and CDR2 as YFSETQ. V trimming: 5 bases; J trimming: 3 bases; junction bases outside the gene matches: 4. CDR3 DNA sequence: TGCGCCAGCAGTTGGACAGGGGGAGACACTGAAGCTTTCTTT. As protein: CASSWTGGDTEAFF.

To note about this clone: The limits of the CDR3 on the DNA are not certain, so only TCRdb's listed CDR3 is given. The chain combines TRBV18 with TRBJ1-3. The germline V gene encodes CDR1 KGHSH and CDR2 LQKENI. 17 amino acids form the CDR3, both terminal residues included. CDR3 protein: CASSPLFGSGYGNTIYF.

This clone has only one observation. The chain links TRBV29-1 to TRBJ1-2; TRBD1 is a possible D gene (6 bases). The germline CDR1 and CDR2 sequences are SQVTM and ANQGSEA. The CDR3 length is 13 residues. V lost 1 base, J lost 3 bases, and 9 bases lay in between. CDR3 residues: CSVEVTGYYGYTF. CDR3 sequence (DNA): TGCAGCGTTGAAGTTACAGGGTACTATGGCTACACCTTC.